One sample yielded the 24 T cell receptor beta chains listed below, sequenced in a study of T cells in Graves' hyperthyroidism and ophthalmopathy. RNA transcripts yielded amplified TCR beta CDR3 regions. The study used the HTBI primer set for a first-round RT-PCR of the TCR CDR3. Via MiXCR, TCRdb re-called the multiplex PCR reads, giving one row per CDR3 protein. The profile shows 690,000 or so distinct CDR3 sequences, 18% of them singletons. The sample was blood. All receptors come from a woman aged 45 to 65 with Graves' hyperthyroidism that later progressed to Graves' ophthalmopathy.

This clonotype was picked up many times. The chain links TRBV2 to TRBJ1-2; perhaps TRBD1 as D (6 bases). The germline V and J ends were trimmed by 6 bases and 5 bases, with 19 bases remaining between them. Per germline, CDR1 SNHLY and CDR2 FYNNEI. CDR3 size: 15 residues. The CDR3 region has the DNA TGTGCCAGCAGGAGCCCGGCGACAGGCCCTTATGGCTACACCTTC. It yields the protein CASRSPATGPYGYTF.

As for this clonotype: Possible read error: a much larger clone is one base away. The V call is TRBV12-3 or TRBV12-4, the J call TRBJ1-2, with no clear D. This CDR3 is built from 13 residues. This CDR3 reads CVSSLTGFYGYTF. Written as DNA, the CDR3 is TGTGTCAGCAGTTTAACGGGTTTCTATGGCTACACCTTC.

This clonotype was counted at least ten times. The rearrangement links TRBV5-1 to TRBJ2-7, with D possibly being TRBD1 (6 bases). This CDR3 is built from 15 residues. Germline values: CDR1 SGHRS, CDR2 YFSETQ. Trimming took 0 bases from V and 2 from J, leaving 12 bases between them. This chain's CDR3 is CASSLVAGAAYEQYF. CDR3 DNA sequence: TGCGCCAGCAGCTTGGTTGCAGGGGCTGCCTACGAGCAGTACTTC.

This chain connects TRBV19 to TRBJ2-5; D is possibly TRBD1 (6 bases). V lost 6 bases and J lost 2, with 10 bases in between. The germline V gene encodes CDR1 LNHDA and CDR2 SQIVND (reference sequence). CDR3 size: 13 residues. The DNA for the CDR3 is TGTGCCAGTAGGACGAGGGGGCAAGAGACCCAGTACTTC. Amino acids: CASRTRGQETQYF.

There are a few counts of this clonotype. The chain employs TRBV9 and TRBJ1-2; D is perhaps TRBD1 (5 bases). The V gene's germline CDR1 is SGDLS and CDR2 YYNGEE. This CDR3 is 13 amino acids long. Between the trimmed V and J ends, which lost 0 bases and 3 bases, there was a span of 6 bases. The CDR3, as DNA: TGTGCCAGCAGCGTAGGACAGTACTATGGCTACACCTTC. Its protein is CASSVGQYYGYTF.

This clonotype was seen only a few times. The chain has TRBV20-1 and TRBJ2-2; D remains unclear. The CDR3 contains 13 residues. Trimming removed 6 bases at V and 0 bases at J, with 8 bases between. The germline V gene has CDR1 DFQATT and CDR2 SNEGSKA (reference sequence). CDR3 coding DNA: TGCAGTGCCGGAAACGCGAACACCGGGGAGCTGTTTTTT. It yields the protein CSAGNANTGELFF.

The gene calls are TRBV20-1 and TRBJ2-3; TRBD2 aligns across 12 bases. There are 16 residues in the CDR3. Germline trimming cut 6 bases from V and 2 bases from J; bases unmatched to any gene: 9. Germline CDR1 and CDR2: DFQATT and SNEGSKA (reference sequence). CDR3 protein: CSAPRLAGEYTDTQYF. CDR3 in DNA: TGCAGTGCCCCCAGACTAGCGGGGGAGTACACAGATACGCAGTATTTT.

This clonotype has only a few counts. V is TRBV7-8 and J is TRBJ1-5; tentatively, D is TRBD1 (5 bases). V was trimmed by 1 base and J by 8 bases, leaving 12 bases between them. The CDR3 runs to 14 residues. Germline V gene sequence: CDR1 SGHVS, CDR2 FQNEAQ. This CDR3 is CASSLGQGLKPQHF. The CDR3 nucleotides are TGTGCCAGCAGCTTAGGCCAGGGTTTGAAGCCCCAGCATTTT.

This clonotype was seen repeatedly, ten times or more. One end of the junction does not line up with germline, which may come from a read error. This sequence joins TRBV5-1 and TRBJ2-1; TRBD2 aligns across 10 bases. The CDR3 has 15 residues. CDR1 and CDR2 (germline): SGHRS, YFSETQ. The CDR3 here is CASSLAGGTYNEQFF. The CDR3 DNA is TGTGCCAGCAGCTTAGCGGGGGGCACCTACAATGAGCAGTTCTTC.

Ten or more counts support this clonotype. V is TRBV6-2 or TRBV6-3 and J is TRBJ1-5; 7 bases agree with TRBD1. Germline trimming cut 4 bases from V and 2 bases from J; bases unmatched to any gene: 5. The CDR3 sequence is 15 residues long. In germline, CDR1 is MNHEY, CDR2 SVGEGT. Here the CDR3 DNA reads TGTGCCAGCAGTTTATACAGGGGAGGCAATCAGCCCCAGCATTTT. The encoded protein is CASSLYRGGNQPQHF.

About this clonotype itself: Given a much more abundant clone one base away, this may be a read error. J is TRBJ1-1 and V is TRBV7-2; D uncertain. CDR3 length equals 13 residues. Germline CDR1 and CDR2: SGHTA and FQGNSA. Trimming cost V 5 bases and J 4 bases, with 11 bases left between them. Here the CDR3 DNA reads TGTGCCAGCAGCGAGAGACCGTTCACTGAAGCTTTCTTT. Protein sequence: CASSERPFTEAFF.

This clonotype was found many times. J is TRBJ1-1 and V is TRBV9, with no clear D. The CDR3 runs 14 residues. Trimming left V 4 bases short and J 0 bases short, with 10 bases between. Germline-derived CDR1 and CDR2 are SGDLS and YYNGEE. The CDR3 here is CASSRTLMNTEAFF. The CDR3 DNA reads as TGTGCCAGCAGCCGGACCCTCATGAACACTGAAGCTTTCTTT.

This clonotype was picked up a small number of times. V and J are TRBV27 and TRBJ2-7; 9 bases line up with TRBD2. Trimming removed 2 bases from V and 6 bases from J; junction bases left unmatched: 8. The CDR3 has 15 amino acids. From germline, CDR1 is MNHEY and CDR2 SMNVEV (reference sequence). The CDR3: CASSLNLGLAFEQYF. The CDR3 coding sequence is TGTGCCAGCAGTTTAAATCTCGGACTAGCGTTCGAGCAGTACTTC.

In its sample, this clonotype was seen a few times. The chain has TRBV2 and TRBJ1-2; possible D gene TRBD1, 5 bases. CDR1 SNHLY and CDR2 FYNNEI come from the germline V gene. The CDR3 has 15 amino acids. V was clipped by 1 base and J by 4 bases, with 13 bases between them. CDR3 protein: CASSEVPRDLYGYTF. The CDR3 DNA reads as TGTGCCAGCAGTGAAGTCCCCAGGGATCTCTATGGCTACACCTTC. Full variable domain (remainder filled in from reference TRBV2 and TRBJ1-2): EPEVTQTPSHQVTQMGQEVILRCVPISNHLYFYWYRQILGQKVEFLVSFYNNEISEKSEIFDDQFSVERPDGSNFTLKIRSTKLEDSAMYFCASSEVPRDLYGYTFGSGTRLTVV.

The chain joins TRBV9 to TRBJ2-1, with 10 bases matching TRBD2. The CDR3 extends over 17 amino acids. Trimming cost V 0 bases and J 2 bases; bases outside gene matches: 5. Germline V gene sequence: CDR1 SGDLS, CDR2 YYNGEE. DNA for the CDR3: TGTGCCAGCAGCGTAGCCCTCGGACTAGCGGCCTACAATGAGCAGTTCTTC. Translating it yields CASSVALGLAAYNEQFF.

The chain is built from TRBV14 and TRBJ2-1, with 8 bases fitting TRBD1. The germline V gene has CDR1 SGHDN and CDR2 FVKESK. V lost 6 bases to trimming and J lost 3 bases; unmatched junction nucleotides: 13. The CDR3 totals 17 residues. Here the CDR3 reads CASRKTTGVLGYNEQFF. As DNA, the CDR3 is TGTGCCAGCAGAAAGACGACAGGGGTATTGGGCTACAATGAGCAGTTCTTC.

This sequence joins TRBV12-3 or TRBV12-4 and TRBJ2-7, with unresolved D. CDR3 length: 13 residues. Trimming took 6 bases from V and 5 from J, leaving 14 bases between them. CDR3 DNA sequence: TGTGCCAGCAGCCTTACTCAAGGCGACGAGCAGTACTTC. Translating it yields CASSLTQGDEQYF.

V usage is TRBV4-1 and J usage is TRBJ1-1; D is undetermined. Germline assignment: CDR1 MGHRA and CDR2 YSYEKL. The CDR3 sequence is 13 residues long. Trimming removed 3 bases from V and 4 bases from J, with 9 bases in between. The CDR3 bases are TGCGCCAGCAGCCAGGATACTAGCACTGAAGCTTTCTTT. As protein: CASSQDTSTEAFF.

The genes are TRBV5-1 and TRBJ1-6; unclear D gene. Trimming took off 3 bases at V and 8 bases at J, with 24 bases between the two ends. The CDR3 has 18 residues. Germline V lookup: CDR1 SGHRS, CDR2 YFSETQ. CDR3 nucleotides: TGCGCCAGCAGCTCCCGAATCAGTTCCACCGGGCGGGATTCACCCCTCCACTTT. Residues: CASSSRISSTGRDSPLHF.

This clonotype occurred many times. The rearrangement joins TRBV20-1 to TRBJ1-5; possibly TRBD1 for D (5 bases). The V end lost 6 bases, the J end lost 5 bases, and 14 bases lay between the germline ends. The CDR3 is 13 amino acids. CDR1 DFQATT and CDR2 SNEGSKA come from the germline V gene (reference sequence). The CDR3 loop reads CSAAGLLDQPQHF. The CDR3 DNA reads as TGCAGTGCCGCAGGGTTGTTGGATCAGCCCCAGCATTTT.

This clonotype was seen repeatedly, ten times or more. This chain uses TRBV2 with TRBJ1-3; 8 nucleotides match TRBD1. V lost 6 bases, J lost 3 bases, and 7 bases stayed unmatched. The CDR3 consists of 15 residues. In germline, CDR1 is SNHLY, CDR2 FYNNEI. CDR3 residues: CASSADRGGGNTIYF. CDR3 in DNA: TGTGCCAGCAGCGCCGACAGGGGAGGTGGAAACACCATATATTTT.

This clonotype was found a few times. The genes are TRBV20-1 and TRBJ2-1; D perhaps matches TRBD1 (5 bases). V gave up 6 bases and J gave up 2 bases, with 20 bases separating them. The CDR3 length is 16 residues. Germline assignment: CDR1 DFQATT and CDR2 SNEGSKA (reference sequence). CDR3 in amino acids: CSALDLGVGPYNEQFF. CDR3 in DNA: TGCAGTGCCCTCGATCTAGGGGTAGGGCCCTACAATGAGCAGTTCTTC.

This clonotype has more than one count but fewer than ten. This may come from a read error, since a much larger clone is one base off. The chain combines TRBV3-1 with TRBJ2-7; the D is unclear. This CDR3 has 11 residues. Per the germline V gene, CDR1 is LGHDT and CDR2 is YNNKEL (reference sequence). Trimming took off 5 bases at V and 3 bases at J, with 5 bases between the two ends. In DNA form, the CDR3 reads TGTGCCAGCAGCAACCTCTACGAGCAGTACTTC. Encoded protein: CASSNLYEQYF.

The chain links TRBV7-9 to TRBJ2-3; 15 bases map to TRBD2. The CDR3 extends over 21 amino acids. J gave up 0 bases and V 5 bases, and 15 bases lay outside the gene matches. Germline assignment: CDR1 SEHNR and CDR2 FQNEAQ (reference sequence). CDR3 sequence: CASSRPPGLAGGAPSTDTQYF. Written as DNA, the CDR3 is TGTGCCAGCAGCCGACCCCCGGGACTAGCGGGGGGCGCTCCTAGCACAGATACGCAGTATTTT.